Listed below are T cell receptor beta chains from one sample, sequenced in a study of T cells after yellow fever vaccination. TCRdb passed the 5' RACE reads through MiXCR, listing each CDR3 protein once. The table lists about 400,000 distinct CDR3 sequences, roughly 10% of them singletons. Material: PBMCs, obtained on the day of the first yellow fever vaccination. Receptor source: a young man who received the YFV17D yellow fever vaccine. The CDR3 runs from the conserved cysteine through the conserved F or W. Size tells how often a clone was seen (once, few, many) or the class of an expanded clone, and some rows leave it out.

v_call,clone_size,j_call,cdr3_aa
TRBV12-3/TRBV12-4,few,TRBJ1-2,CASNSGTSNGYTF
TRBV6-2/TRBV6-3,NA,TRBJ1-6,CASSLQGLDNSPLHF
TRBV4-3,NA,TRBJ2-3,CASSQDTSGADTQYF
TRBV11-3,many,TRBJ2-5,CASSLGKTYRTSLQETQYF
TRBV15,NA,TRBJ2-5,CATSGGPGRTQYF
TRBV7-2,NA,TRBJ2-5,CASSLAGQFQETQYF
TRBV2,many,TRBJ1-1,CASRTSGTEAFF
TRBV19,many,TRBJ2-2,CASQPGTGRGTGELFF
TRBV25-1,NA,TRBJ2-3,CASSPLGGVKAGDTQYF
TRBV18,few,TRBJ1-5,CASSPVGTRAEQPQHF
TRBV5-1,few,TRBJ1-1,CASSLIPGQTMNTEAFF
TRBV6-2/TRBV6-3,NA,TRBJ1-2,CASSTQGGGYTF
TRBV7-2,NA,TRBJ2-7,CASRRQAPGPYEQYF
TRBV25-1,few,TRBJ2-3,CASSETGLATDTQYF
TRBV12-3/TRBV12-4,NA,TRBJ2-1,CASRPRAGGYNEQFF
TRBV20-1,many,TRBJ1-2,CSVSQPGQGADGYTF